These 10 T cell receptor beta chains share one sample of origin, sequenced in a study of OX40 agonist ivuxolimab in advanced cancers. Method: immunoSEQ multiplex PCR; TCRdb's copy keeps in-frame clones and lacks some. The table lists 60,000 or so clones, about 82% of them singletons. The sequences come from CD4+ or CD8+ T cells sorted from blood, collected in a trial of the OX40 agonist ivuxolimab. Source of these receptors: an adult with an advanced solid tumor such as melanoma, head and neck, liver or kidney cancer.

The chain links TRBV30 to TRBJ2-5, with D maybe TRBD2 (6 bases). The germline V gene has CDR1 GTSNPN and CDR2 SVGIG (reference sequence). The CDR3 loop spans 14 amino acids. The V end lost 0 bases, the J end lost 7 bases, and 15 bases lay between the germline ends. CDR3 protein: CAWSVGGADGTQYF. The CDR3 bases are TGTGCCTGGAGTGTAGGAGGGGCGGATGGGACCCAGTACTTC.

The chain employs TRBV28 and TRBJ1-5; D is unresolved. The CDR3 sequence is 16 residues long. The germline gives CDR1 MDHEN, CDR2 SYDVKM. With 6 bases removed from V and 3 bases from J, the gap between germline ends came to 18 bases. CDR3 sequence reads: CASSRSISDFNQPQHF. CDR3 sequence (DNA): TGTGCCAGCAGCCGCTCCATCTCAGACTTCAATCAGCCCCAGCATTTT.

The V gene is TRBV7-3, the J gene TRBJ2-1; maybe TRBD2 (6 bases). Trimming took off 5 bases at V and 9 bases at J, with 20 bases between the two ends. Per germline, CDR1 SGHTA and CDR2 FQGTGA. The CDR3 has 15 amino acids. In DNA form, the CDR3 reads TGTGCCAGCAGCCCGCGCGGGACGGTGATTCCTGAGCAGTTCTTC. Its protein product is CASSPRGTVIPEQFF.

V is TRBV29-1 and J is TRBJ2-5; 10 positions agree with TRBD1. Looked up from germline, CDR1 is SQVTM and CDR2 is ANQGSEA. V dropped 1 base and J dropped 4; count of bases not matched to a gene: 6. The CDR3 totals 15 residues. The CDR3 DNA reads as TGCAGCGTTGAAGTTCGACAGGGGGCAGGAGAGACCCAGTACTTC. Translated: CSVEVRQGAGETQYF.

The CDR3 sequence is CASSYSGQPSSYEQYF. CDR3 DNA: TGTGCCAGCAGTTACTCCGGACAGCCTAGCTCCTACGAGCAGTACTTC. The chain joins TRBV6-6 to TRBJ2-7; a possible D gene is TRBD1 (6 bases). The germline gives CDR1 MNHNY, CDR2 SVGAGI (reference sequence). Trimming stripped 0 bases from V and 0 bases from J, with 12 bases between. The CDR3 contains 16 residues.

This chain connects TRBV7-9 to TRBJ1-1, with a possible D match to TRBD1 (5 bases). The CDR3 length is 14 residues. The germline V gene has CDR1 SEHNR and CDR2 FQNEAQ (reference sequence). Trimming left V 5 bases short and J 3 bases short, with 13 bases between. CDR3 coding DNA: TGTGCCAGCAGCCCGCTGGGGGGGGACACTGAAGCTTTCTTT. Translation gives CASSPLGGDTEAFF.

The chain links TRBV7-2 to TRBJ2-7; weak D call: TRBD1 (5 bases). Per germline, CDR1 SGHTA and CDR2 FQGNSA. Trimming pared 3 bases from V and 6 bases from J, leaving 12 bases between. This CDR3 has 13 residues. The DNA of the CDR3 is TGTGCCAGCAGCTTTGACAGTGCCGCCGAGCAGTACTTC. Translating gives CASSFDSAAEQYF.

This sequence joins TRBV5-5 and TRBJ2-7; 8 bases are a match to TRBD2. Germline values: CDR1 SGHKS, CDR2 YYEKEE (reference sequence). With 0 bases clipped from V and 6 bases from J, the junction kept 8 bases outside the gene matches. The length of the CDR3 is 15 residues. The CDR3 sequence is CASSLALAGSTEQYF. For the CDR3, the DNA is TGTGCCAGCAGCTTGGCCCTAGCGGGCTCTACCGAGCAGTACTTC.

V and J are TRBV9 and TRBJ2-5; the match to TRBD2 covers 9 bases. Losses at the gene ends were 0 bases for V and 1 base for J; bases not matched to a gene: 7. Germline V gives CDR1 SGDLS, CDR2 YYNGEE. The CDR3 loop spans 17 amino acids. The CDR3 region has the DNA TGTGCCAGCAGCGTAGGTGATAGCGGGGGACTCCAAGAGACCCAGTACTTC. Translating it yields CASSVGDSGGLQETQYF.

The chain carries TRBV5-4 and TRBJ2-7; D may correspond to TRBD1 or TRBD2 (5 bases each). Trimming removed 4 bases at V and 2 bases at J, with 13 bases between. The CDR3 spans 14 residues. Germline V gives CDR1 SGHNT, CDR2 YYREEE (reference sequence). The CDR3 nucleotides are TGTGCCAGCAGCCTCCGGGGCCTTACCTACGAGCAGTACTTC. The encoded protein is CASSLRGLTYEQYF.